This T cell receptor (beta chain) derives from a study of T-cell reconstitution after alpha-beta-depleted transplantation in children. This clonotype showed up many times. One end of the junction fails to match germline, which may point to a read error. Germline values: CDR1 SGHVS, CDR2 FQNEAQ. This CDR3 has 17 residues. Library preparation (for TCRbeta) was performed with unique molecular identifiers. In TCRdb, the PCR reads were re-called with MiXCR into one record per CDR3 protein. The sample contains 120,000 or so distinct CDR3 sequences, about 9.4% of which appear only once. This material consisted of PBMCs from the stem cell graft donor, taken from the stem cell graft. This TCR derives from a human donor who donated a stem cell graft to a child with acute lymphoblastic leukemia. This chain uses TRBV7-8 with TRBJ1-5; 7 bases match TRBD1. CDR3 coding DNA: TGTGCCAGCAGCCTAGCAGGGACAGTAGAGAGCAATCAGCCCCAGCATTTT. Translation: CASSLAGTVESNQPQHF.